This passage covers 3 T cell receptor beta chains from one sample sequenced in a study of naive and memory T cell subsets. Study-wide results and caveats: Naive repertoires, especially CD8, held a few larger clonotypes, possibly memory cells re-expressing CD45RA.

No antigen is known for these receptors. An equimolar mix of two oligonucleotides served as the beta constant-region primer for TRBC1 and TRBC2. Ligated cDNA was amplified by four rounds of PCR with nested alpha and beta constant-region primers and SP2. TCRdb passed the UMI-ligation and nested PCR reads through MiXCR, listing each CDR3 protein once. This sample carries 130,000 to 150,000 distinct CDR3 sequences, roughly 20% of them seen once, and the ten largest clones take approximately 0.1%. Source material: naive CD4+ T cells from blood. The receptors here all came from a human donor in good health.

The chain uses TRBV7-2 and TRBJ1-5; no reliable D call. This CDR3 contains 13 residues. Germline CDR1 is SGHTA and CDR2 is FQGNSA. Between the trimmed V and J ends, which lost 5 bases and 7 bases, there was a span of 12 bases. CDR3 amino acids: CASSPEGGQPQHF. The CDR3 DNA sequence: TGTGCCAGCAGCCCAGAAGGCGGCCAGCCCCAGCATTTT.

This clonotype has more than one count but fewer than ten. The rearrangement uses TRBV7-8 and TRBJ2-2; a possible D gene is TRBD1 (6 bases). Germline V CDR1 and CDR2: SGHVS, FQNEAQ. The V and J ends lost 5 bases and 3 bases respectively, with 19 bases between them. CDR3 size: 17 residues. CDR3 residues: CASSKPATGFYTGELFF. The CDR3, as DNA: TGTGCCAGCAGCAAGCCCGCTACAGGGTTTTACACCGGGGAGCTGTTTTTT.

The genes are TRBV12-3 or TRBV12-4 and TRBJ2-7; 9 nucleotides agree with TRBD1. CDR3 size: 15 residues. V was pared by 4 bases and J by 1 base, with 5 bases of the junction left unmatched. The DNA of the CDR3 is TGTGCCAGCAGTTGGACAGGGGACCCATCCTACGAGCAGTACTTC. Translation: CASSWTGDPSYEQYF.